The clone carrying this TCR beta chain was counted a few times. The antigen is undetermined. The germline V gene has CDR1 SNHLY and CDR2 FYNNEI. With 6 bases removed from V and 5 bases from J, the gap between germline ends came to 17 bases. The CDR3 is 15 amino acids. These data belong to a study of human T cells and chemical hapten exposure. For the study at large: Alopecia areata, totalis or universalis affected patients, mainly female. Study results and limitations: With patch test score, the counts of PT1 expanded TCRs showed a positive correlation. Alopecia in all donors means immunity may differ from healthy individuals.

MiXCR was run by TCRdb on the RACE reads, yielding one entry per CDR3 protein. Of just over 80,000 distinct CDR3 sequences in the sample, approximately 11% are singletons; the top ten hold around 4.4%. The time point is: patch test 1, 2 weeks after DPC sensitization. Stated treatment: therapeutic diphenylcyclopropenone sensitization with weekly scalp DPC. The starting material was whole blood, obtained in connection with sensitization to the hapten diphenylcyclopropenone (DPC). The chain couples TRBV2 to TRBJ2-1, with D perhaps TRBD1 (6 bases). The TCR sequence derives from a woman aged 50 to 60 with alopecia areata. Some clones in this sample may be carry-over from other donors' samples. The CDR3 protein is CASSSPQGAHNEQFF. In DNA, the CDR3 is TGTGCCAGCAGCTCCCCACAGGGCGCGCACAATGAGCAGTTCTTC.